Each of the 5 T cell receptor beta chains below was sequenced from the same sample in a study of control samples from healthy donors and cancer patients. Profiling relied on immunoSEQ multiplex PCR, and the TCRdb table lists in-frame clones only, not all of them. The sample holds tens of thousands of clones, about 81% seen once. The source material was PBMCs. The receptors were gathered from an older man with lung cancer.

The chain carries TRBV4-2 and TRBJ2-1; TRBD2 matches at 13 bases. The CDR3 runs 19 residues. Germline CDR1 is LGHNA and CDR2 is YNFKEQ. With V trimmed by 4 bases and J by 1 base, 10 bases remained unmatched. This CDR3 is CASSRRGLAGPESYNEQFF. The CDR3 DNA reads TGTGCCAGCAGCCGTAGGGGACTAGCGGGGCCCGAATCCTACAATGAGCAGTTCTTC.

The chain employs TRBV25-1 and TRBJ1-6; D uncertain. Trimming removed 8 bases at V and 9 bases at J, with 14 bases between. The CDR3 has 13 amino acids. The V gene's germline CDR1 is MGHDK and CDR2 SYGVNS. The CDR3 protein is CASGSGLTSPLHF. The CDR3 DNA sequence: TGTGCCAGCGGGAGTGGGCTTACTTCACCCCTCCACTTT.

This chain uses TRBV6-5 with TRBJ2-4; D possibly corresponds to TRBD2 (6 bases). Germline V CDR1 and CDR2: MNHEY, SVGAGI. CDR3 length equals 14 residues. The V gene lost 2 bases and the J gene lost 10 bases, with 15 bases spanning the gap. The CDR3 coding sequence is TGTGCCAGCAGTTACGGCGTCAGGGCGGGGATTCAGTACTTC. This translates into CASSYGVRAGIQYF.

This chain uses TRBV10-3 with TRBJ2-1; TRBD2 aligns across 8 bases. The CDR3 extends over 12 amino acids. The ends lost 5 bases at V and 9 bases at J; junction bases unmatched: 3. Germline assignment: CDR1 ENHRY and CDR2 SYGVKD. The CDR3 loop reads CAISIRGGEQFF. CDR3 bases: TGTGCCATCAGTATCCGGGGGGGTGAGCAGTTCTTC.

The table lists this clone with a count of one. The chain couples TRBV10-3 to TRBJ2-7; 7 bases match TRBD1. The junction had 6 bases not matched to a gene; V was cut back by 3 bases and J by 4 bases. The CDR3 has 14 residues. The germline V gene has CDR1 ENHRY and CDR2 SYGVKD. The CDR3 nucleotides are TGTGCCATCAGTGATTCGAAACAGGGGTACGAGCAGTACTTC. This translates into CAISDSKQGYEQYF.